Listed here are 17 T cell receptor beta chains from one sample, sequenced in a study of radiotherapy plus CTLA-4 blockade in lung cancer. TCRdb's copy holds only in-frame clones and misses some; the assay was immunoSEQ multiplex PCR. The sample holds about 73,000 clones, more than 75% seen once. This sample comprised peripheral blood, obtained from a patient treated with radiotherapy plus ipilimumab. Source of these receptors: a human donor with non-small cell lung cancer that progressed on radiotherapy plus ipilimumab.

This chain uses TRBV7-2 with TRBJ2-2; 7 bases match TRBD2. The V gene's germline CDR1 is SGHTA and CDR2 FQGNSA. This CDR3 is built from 14 residues. The ends lost 1 base at V and 6 bases at J; junction bases unmatched: 2. DNA of the CDR3: TGTGCCAGCAGCTTAGTCGGACTAGCCGGGGAGCTGTTTTTT. As protein: CASSLVGLAGELFF.

V is TRBV7-9 and J is TRBJ1-1; D possibly corresponds to TRBD1 (5 bases). This CDR3 contains 15 residues. Per germline, CDR1 SEHNR and CDR2 FQNEAQ (reference sequence). The V and J ends lost 0 bases and 2 bases respectively, with 10 bases between them. CDR3 DNA: TGTGCCAGCAGCTTAGCGGGGCAGGTTAACACTGAAGCTTTCTTT. Translating it yields CASSLAGQVNTEAFF.

The genes are TRBV7-8 and TRBJ1-2; no clear D gene. V lost 1 base and J 6 bases, leaving 12 bases between the germline ends. The CDR3 spans 14 residues. The germline V gene has CDR1 SGHVS and CDR2 FQNEAQ. This CDR3 is CASSLVMEVDGYTF. CDR3 coding DNA: TGTGCCAGCAGCTTAGTAATGGAGGTCGATGGCTACACCTTC.

To note about this clone: One junction end disagrees with the germline gene, perhaps due to a read error. This chain uses TRBV27 with TRBJ2-4, with D uncertain. The CDR3 has 11 amino acids. Germline V gene sequence: CDR1 MNHEY, CDR2 SMNVEV (reference sequence). CDR3 sequence: CASLARPGRNF. Written as DNA, the CDR3 is TGTGCCAGCCTCGCACGCCCGGGCAGGAACTTC.

V is TRBV5-6 and J is TRBJ1-1, with 12 positions matching TRBD1. Germline CDR1 SGHDT, CDR2 YYEEEE. With V trimmed by 6 bases and J by 0 bases, 9 bases remained unmatched. The CDR3 runs 17 residues. The CDR3 nucleotides read TGTGCCAGCACCCGGGACAGGGGGCCTTTATTGAACACTGAAGCTTTCTTT. The encoded protein is CASTRDRGPLLNTEAFF.

The rearrangement uses TRBV15 and TRBJ1-2; TRBD1 matches 9 bases. The junction had 5 bases not matched to a gene; V was cut back by 4 bases and J by 2 bases. The CDR3 contains 15 residues. CDR1 and CDR2 from the germline V gene are LNHNV and YYDKDF (reference sequence). The CDR3 loop reads CATSKKGTGNYGYTF. DNA of the CDR3: TGTGCCACCAGCAAGAAAGGGACAGGGAACTATGGCTACACCTTC.

V and J are TRBV7-8 and TRBJ2-7; D is possibly TRBD2 (5 bases). Germline V gene data show CDR1 as SGHVS and CDR2 as FQNEAQ. This CDR3 comprises 14 residues. The V and J ends lost 5 bases and 2 bases respectively, with 13 bases between them. The CDR3 sequence: CASSITGSPYEQYF. DNA for the CDR3: TGTGCCAGCAGCATAACGGGATCCCCCTACGAGCAGTACTTC.

The genes are TRBV27 and TRBJ2-7; maybe TRBD1 (6 bases). Trimming took 6 bases from V and 1 from J, leaving 13 bases between them. This CDR3 has 14 residues. CDR1 is MNHEY and CDR2 is SMNVEV in the germline V gene (reference sequence). The CDR3 DNA reads TGTGCCAGCAGGATTATTGGACAGTCCTACGAGCAGTACGTC. Translated, it gives CASRIIGQSYEQYV.

This clone was seen once. The chain employs TRBV10-2 and TRBJ2-2; D may correspond to TRBD1 or TRBD2 (5 bases each). The CDR3 spans 16 residues. In germline, CDR1 is WSHSY, CDR2 SAAADI. V lost 6 bases, J lost 3 bases, and 17 bases lay in between. CDR3 loop: CASRETTVGDTGELFF. The CDR3 bases are TGCGCCAGCAGGGAAACGACAGTGGGAGACACCGGGGAGCTGTTTTTT.

Comment on this clone: A read error may account for a junction end that differs from germline. This sequence joins TRBV6-1 and TRBJ2-7; the D gene could be TRBD1 or TRBD2 (5 bases each). The CDR3 has 14 amino acids. In germline, CDR1 is MNHNS, CDR2 SASEGT. CDR3 nucleotides: TGTGCCAGCAGTGCCTTGGGGGTTCCCCGCCAACTTAGCTTC. Residues: CASSALGVPRQLSF.

The rearrangement links TRBV6-6 to TRBJ1-4; D call uncertain. Trimming left V 2 bases short and J 0 bases short, with 7 bases between. The CDR3 totals 15 residues. Germline lookup yields CDR1 MNHNY and CDR2 SVGAGI (reference sequence). CDR3 nucleotide sequence: TGTGCCAGCAGTTACCGTTCGCCAACTAATGAAAAACTGTTTTTT. As protein: CASSYRSPTNEKLFF.

This clone was recorded only once. The chain couples TRBV2 to TRBJ2-7, with 7 bases that match TRBD1. CDR1 and CDR2 from the germline V gene are SNHLY and FYNNEI. With V trimmed by 8 bases and J by 7 bases, 11 bases remained unmatched. This CDR3 comprises 13 residues. The CDR3 loop reads CASESNRGGEQYV. The DNA of the CDR3 is TGTGCCAGCGAATCCAACAGGGGTGGGGAGCAGTACGTC.

The rearrangement uses TRBV19 and TRBJ1-2; D may be TRBD1 (5 bases). The germline V and J ends were trimmed by 3 bases and 6 bases, with 11 bases remaining between them. The CDR3 totals 13 residues. The V gene's germline CDR1 is LNHDA and CDR2 SQIVND (reference sequence). The chain's CDR3 is CASSIARENGYTF. The CDR3 DNA follows: TGTGCCAGTAGTATCGCCAGGGAGAATGGCTACACCTTC.

The V call is TRBV30, the J call TRBJ1-1; the match to TRBD1 covers 8 bases. The V gene's germline CDR1 is GTSNPN and CDR2 SVGIG (reference sequence). V shed 5 bases and J 4 bases; nucleotides not matched to a gene: 6. This CDR3 comprises 13 residues. The CDR3 DNA sequence: TGTGCCTGGGGCAGACAGGGGAGCACTGAAGCTTTCTTT. Its translation is CAWGRQGSTEAFF.

This clone was observed once. The J gene is TRBJ2-5, the V gene TRBV5-1; 9 bases match TRBD2. The germline CDR1 and CDR2 sequences are SGHRS and YFSETQ. Unmatched junction bases numbered 14, after V lost 4 bases and J lost 4 bases. The CDR3 is 17 amino acids. The CDR3 reads CASSPGLGGRASETQYF. In DNA, the CDR3 is TGCGCCAGCAGCCCGGGACTTGGCGGGAGGGCCTCAGAGACCCAGTACTTC.

The rearrangement links TRBV2 to TRBJ2-5, with 8 bases identical to TRBD2. V shed 4 bases and J 5 bases; nucleotides not matched to a gene: 9. Germline lookup yields CDR1 SNHLY and CDR2 FYNNEI. The CDR3 runs to 15 residues. In DNA, the CDR3 is TGTGCCAGCAGTGGGCTCGGGAGGGCCGAGGAGACCCAGTACTTC. Its protein is CASSGLGRAEETQYF.

The chain combines TRBV2 with TRBJ1-2; D perhaps matches TRBD1 (6 bases). The V end was cut by 4 bases, the J end by 6 bases, with 15 bases between. The CDR3 loop spans 14 amino acids. CDR1 and CDR2 (germline): SNHLY, FYNNEI. The CDR3 reads CASSAQGPPDGYTF. DNA for the CDR3: TGTGCCAGCAGTGCCCAGGGGCCGCCGGATGGCTACACCTTC.